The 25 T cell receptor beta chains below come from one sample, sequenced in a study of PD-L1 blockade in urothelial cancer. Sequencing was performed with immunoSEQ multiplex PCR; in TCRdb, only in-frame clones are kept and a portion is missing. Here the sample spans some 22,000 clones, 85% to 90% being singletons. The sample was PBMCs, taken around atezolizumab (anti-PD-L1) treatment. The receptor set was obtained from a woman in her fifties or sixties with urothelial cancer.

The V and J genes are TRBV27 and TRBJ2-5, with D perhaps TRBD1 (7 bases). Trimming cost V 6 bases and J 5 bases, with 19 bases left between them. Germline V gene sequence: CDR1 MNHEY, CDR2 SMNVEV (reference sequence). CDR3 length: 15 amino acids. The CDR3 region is CASSLSGGGRETQYF. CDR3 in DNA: TGTGCCAGCAGCCTTTCAGGGGGAGGTCGGGAGACCCAGTACTTC.

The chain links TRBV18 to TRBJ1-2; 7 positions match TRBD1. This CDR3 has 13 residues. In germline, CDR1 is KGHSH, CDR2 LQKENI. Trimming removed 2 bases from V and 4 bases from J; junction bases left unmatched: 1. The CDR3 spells CASSPGTAYGYTF. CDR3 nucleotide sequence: TGTGCCAGCTCACCAGGGACAGCCTATGGCTACACCTTC.

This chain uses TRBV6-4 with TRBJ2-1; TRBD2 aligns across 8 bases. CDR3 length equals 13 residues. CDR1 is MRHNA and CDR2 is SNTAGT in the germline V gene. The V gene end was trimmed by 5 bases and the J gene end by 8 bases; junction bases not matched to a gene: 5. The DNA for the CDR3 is TGTGCCAGCAGTAATGCGGGGGGCTATGAGCAGTTCTTC. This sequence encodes CASSNAGGYEQFF.

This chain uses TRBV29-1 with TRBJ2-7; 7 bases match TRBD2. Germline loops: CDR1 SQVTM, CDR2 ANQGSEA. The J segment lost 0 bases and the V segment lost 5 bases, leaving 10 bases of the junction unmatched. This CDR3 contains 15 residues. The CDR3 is CSVQGLGGSSYEQYF. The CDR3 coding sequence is TGCAGCGTTCAGGGTTTGGGCGGGAGCTCCTACGAGCAGTACTTC.

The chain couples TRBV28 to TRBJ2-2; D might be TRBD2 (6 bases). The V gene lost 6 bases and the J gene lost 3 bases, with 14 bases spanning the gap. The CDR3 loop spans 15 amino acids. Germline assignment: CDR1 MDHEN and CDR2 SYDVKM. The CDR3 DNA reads TGTGCCAGCAGCCGGGGTAGCGGCTACACCGGGGAGCTGTTTTTT. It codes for CASSRGSGYTGELFF.

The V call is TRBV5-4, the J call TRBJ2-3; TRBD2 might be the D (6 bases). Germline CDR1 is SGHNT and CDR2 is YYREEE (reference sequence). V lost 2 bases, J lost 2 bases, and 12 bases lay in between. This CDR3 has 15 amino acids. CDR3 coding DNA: TGTGCCAGCAGCTTCCGGGGGAGACACACAGATACGCAGTATTTT. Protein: CASSFRGRHTDTQYF.

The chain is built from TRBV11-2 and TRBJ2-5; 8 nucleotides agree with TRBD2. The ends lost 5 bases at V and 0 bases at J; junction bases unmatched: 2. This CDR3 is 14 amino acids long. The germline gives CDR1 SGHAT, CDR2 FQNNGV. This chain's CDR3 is CASSRGGYQETQYF. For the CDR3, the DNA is TGTGCCAGCAGCCGGGGGGGGTACCAAGAGACCCAGTACTTC.

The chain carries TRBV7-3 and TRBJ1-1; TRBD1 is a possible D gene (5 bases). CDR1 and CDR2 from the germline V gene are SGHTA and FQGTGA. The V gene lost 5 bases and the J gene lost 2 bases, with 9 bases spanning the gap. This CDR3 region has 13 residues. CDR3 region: CASSRDSNTEAFF. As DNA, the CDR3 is TGTGCCAGCAGCCGAGACAGCAACACTGAAGCTTTCTTT. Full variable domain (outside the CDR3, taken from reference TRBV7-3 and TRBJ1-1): GAGVSQTPSNKVTEKGKYVELRCDPISGHTALYWYRQSLGQGPEFLIYFQGTGAADDSGLPNDRFFAVRPEGSVSTLKIQRTERGDSAVYLCASSRDSNTEAFFGQGTRLTVV.

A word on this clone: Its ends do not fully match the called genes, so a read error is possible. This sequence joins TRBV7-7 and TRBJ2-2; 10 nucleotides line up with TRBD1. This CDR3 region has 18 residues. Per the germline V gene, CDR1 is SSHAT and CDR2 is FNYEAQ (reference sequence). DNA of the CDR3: TGTGCTAGCAGCTTATCTTTTACGGGACAGGGGTACACCGGGGAGCTGTTTTTT. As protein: CASSLSFTGQGYTGELFF.

The CDR3 loop reads CASSLRDRPNYGYTF. The CDR3 nucleotides read TGTGCCAGTAGTCTCCGGGACAGACCTAACTATGGCTACACCTTC. J is TRBJ1-2 and V is TRBV19; 7 bases are shared with TRBD1. The V and J ends lost 5 bases and 0 bases, in that order; junction bases with no gene match: 6. The CDR3 runs to 15 residues. Germline lookup yields CDR1 LNHDA and CDR2 SQIVND (reference sequence). The complete variable domain, with remaining parts taken from reference TRBV19 and TRBJ1-2, reads DGGITQSPKYLFRKEGQNVTLSCEQNLNHDAMYWYRQDPGQGLRLIYYSQIVNDFQKGDIAEGYSVSREKKESFPLTVTSAQKNPTAFYLCASSLRDRPNYGYTFGSGTRLTVV.

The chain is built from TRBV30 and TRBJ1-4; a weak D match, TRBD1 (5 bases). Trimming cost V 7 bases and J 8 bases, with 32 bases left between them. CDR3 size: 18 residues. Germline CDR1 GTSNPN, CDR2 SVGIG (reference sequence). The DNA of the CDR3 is TGTGCCTCGATATCGCGAGAACGGCAGAACAGGCTGGTAGAAAAACTGTTTTTT. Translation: CASISRERQNRLVEKLFF.

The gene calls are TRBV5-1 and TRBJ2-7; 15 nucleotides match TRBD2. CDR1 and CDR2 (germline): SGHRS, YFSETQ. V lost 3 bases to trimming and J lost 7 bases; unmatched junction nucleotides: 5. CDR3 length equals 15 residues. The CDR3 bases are TGCGCCAGCAGCTCGGGACTAGCGGGAGGTTGGGAGCAGTACTTC. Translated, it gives CASSSGLAGGWEQYF.

The CDR3: CASSFPDHYGYTF. The DNA of the CDR3 is TGCGCCAGCAGCTTTCCAGATCACTATGGCTACACCTTC. The rearrangement joins TRBV5-1 to TRBJ1-2; D is unclear. The CDR3 covers 13 residues. V dropped 2 bases and J dropped 3 bases, with 8 bases sitting between them. Germline assignment: CDR1 SGHRS and CDR2 YFSETQ.

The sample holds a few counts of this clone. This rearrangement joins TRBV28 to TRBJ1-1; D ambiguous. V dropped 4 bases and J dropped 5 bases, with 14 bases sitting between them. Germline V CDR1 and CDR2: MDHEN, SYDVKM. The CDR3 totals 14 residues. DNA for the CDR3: TGTGCCAGCAGTTCGGACGGGGTGAGGACTGAAGCTTTCTTT. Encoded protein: CASSSDGVRTEAFF.

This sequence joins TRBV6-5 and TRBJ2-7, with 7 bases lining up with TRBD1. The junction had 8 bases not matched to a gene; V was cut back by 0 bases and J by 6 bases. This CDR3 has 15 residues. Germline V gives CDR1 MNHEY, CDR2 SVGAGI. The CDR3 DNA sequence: TGTGCCAGCAGTTACTCGGGTACAGGGGTCGTCGAGCAGTACTTC. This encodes CASSYSGTGVVEQYF.

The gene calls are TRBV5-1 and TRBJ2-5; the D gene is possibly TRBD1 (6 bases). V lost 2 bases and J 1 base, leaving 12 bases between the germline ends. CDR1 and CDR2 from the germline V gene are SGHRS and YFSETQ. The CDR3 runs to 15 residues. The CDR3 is CASSFTGHSQETQYF. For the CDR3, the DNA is TGCGCCAGCAGCTTTACGGGACACAGCCAAGAGACCCAGTACTTC.

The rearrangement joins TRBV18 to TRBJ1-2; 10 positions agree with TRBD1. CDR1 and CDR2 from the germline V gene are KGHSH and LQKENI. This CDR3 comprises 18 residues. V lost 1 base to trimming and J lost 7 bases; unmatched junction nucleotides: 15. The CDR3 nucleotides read TGTGCCAGCTCACCACAGCCGGGACAGGGGCGAGTTGATACTGGCTACACCTTC. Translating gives CASSPQPGQGRVDTGYTF. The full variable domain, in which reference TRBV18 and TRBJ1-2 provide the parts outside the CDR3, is NAGVMQNPRHLVRRRGQEARLRCSPMKGHSHVYWYRQLPEEGLKFMVYLQKENIIDESGMPKERFSAEFPKEGPSILRIQQVVRGDSAAYFCASSPQPGQGRVDTGYTFGSGTRLTVV.

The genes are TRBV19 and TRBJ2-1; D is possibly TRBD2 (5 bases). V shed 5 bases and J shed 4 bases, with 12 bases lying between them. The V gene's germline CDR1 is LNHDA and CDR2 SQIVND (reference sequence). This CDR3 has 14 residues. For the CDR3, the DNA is TGTGCCAGTAGTCCCGGACTGCCGTACAATGAGCAGTTCTTC. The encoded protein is CASSPGLPYNEQFF.

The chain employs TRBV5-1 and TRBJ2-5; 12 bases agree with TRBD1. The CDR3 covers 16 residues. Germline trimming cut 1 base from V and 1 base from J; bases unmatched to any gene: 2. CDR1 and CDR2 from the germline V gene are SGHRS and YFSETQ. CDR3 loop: CASSLWDRGLQETQYF. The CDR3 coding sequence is TGCGCCAGCAGCTTGTGGGACAGGGGGCTCCAAGAGACCCAGTACTTC.

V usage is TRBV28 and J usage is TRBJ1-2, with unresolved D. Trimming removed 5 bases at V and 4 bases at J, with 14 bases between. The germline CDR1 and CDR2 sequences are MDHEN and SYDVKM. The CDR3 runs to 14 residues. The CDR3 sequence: CASSNTTFGYGYTF. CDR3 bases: TGTGCCAGCAGTAACACAACCTTTGGCTATGGCTACACCTTC.

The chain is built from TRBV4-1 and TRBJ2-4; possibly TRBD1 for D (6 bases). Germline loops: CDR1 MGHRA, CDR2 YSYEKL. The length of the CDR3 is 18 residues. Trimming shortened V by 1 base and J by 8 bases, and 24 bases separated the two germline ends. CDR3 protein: CASSQAGSYRVGADIQYF. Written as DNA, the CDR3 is TGCGCCAGCAGCCAAGCGGGATCGTACAGGGTGGGCGCAGACATTCAGTACTTC.

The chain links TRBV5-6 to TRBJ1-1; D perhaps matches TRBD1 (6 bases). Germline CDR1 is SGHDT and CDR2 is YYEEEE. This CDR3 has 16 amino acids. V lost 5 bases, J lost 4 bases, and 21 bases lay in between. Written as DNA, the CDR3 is TGTGCCAGCAGTCCGGGAGGTGGCAGGGGTAGCACTGAAGCTTTCTTT. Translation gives CASSPGGGRGSTEAFF.

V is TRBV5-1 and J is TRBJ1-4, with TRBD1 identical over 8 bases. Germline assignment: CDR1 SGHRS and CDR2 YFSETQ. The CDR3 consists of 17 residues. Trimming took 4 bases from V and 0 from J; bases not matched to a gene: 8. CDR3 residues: CASSLGDRHATNEKLFF. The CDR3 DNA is TGCGCCAGCAGCCTGGGGGACAGGCATGCAACTAATGAAAAACTGTTTTTT.

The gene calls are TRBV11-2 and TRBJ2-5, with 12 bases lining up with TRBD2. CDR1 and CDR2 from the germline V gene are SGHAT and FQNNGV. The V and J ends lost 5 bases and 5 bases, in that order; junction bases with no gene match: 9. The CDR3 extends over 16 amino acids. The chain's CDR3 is CASSREGLAGGETQYF. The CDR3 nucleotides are TGTGCCAGCAGCAGGGAGGGACTAGCGGGCGGTGAGACCCAGTACTTC.

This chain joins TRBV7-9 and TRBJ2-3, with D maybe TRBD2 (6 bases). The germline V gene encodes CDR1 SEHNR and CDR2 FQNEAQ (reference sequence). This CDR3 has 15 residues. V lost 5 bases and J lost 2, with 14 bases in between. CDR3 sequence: CASSPGTSPTDTQYF. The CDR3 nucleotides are TGTGCCAGCAGCCCGGGGACTTCCCCCACAGATACGCAGTATTTT.